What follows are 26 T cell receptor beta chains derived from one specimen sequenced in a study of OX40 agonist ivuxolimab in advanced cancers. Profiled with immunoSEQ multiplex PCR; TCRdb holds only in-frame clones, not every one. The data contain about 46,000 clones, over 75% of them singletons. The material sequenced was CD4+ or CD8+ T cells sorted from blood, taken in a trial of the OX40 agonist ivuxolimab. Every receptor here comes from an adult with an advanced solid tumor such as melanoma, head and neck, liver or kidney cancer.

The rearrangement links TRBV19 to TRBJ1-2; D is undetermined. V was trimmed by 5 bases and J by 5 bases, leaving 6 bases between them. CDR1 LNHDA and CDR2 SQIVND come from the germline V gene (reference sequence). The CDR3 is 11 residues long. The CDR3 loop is CASSLRYGYTF. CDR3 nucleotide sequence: TGTGCCAGTAGTTTAAGATATGGCTACACCTTC. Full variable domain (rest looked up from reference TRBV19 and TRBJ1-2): DGGITQSPKYLFRKEGQNVTLSCEQNLNHDAMYWYRQDPGQGLRLIYYSQIVNDFQKGDIAEGYSVSREKKESFPLTVTSAQKNPTAFYLCASSLRYGYTFGSGTRLTVV.

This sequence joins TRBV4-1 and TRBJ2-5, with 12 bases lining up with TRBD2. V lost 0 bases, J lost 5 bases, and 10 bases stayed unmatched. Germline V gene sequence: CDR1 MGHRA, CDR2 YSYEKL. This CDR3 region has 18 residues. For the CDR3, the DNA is TGCGCCAGCAGCCAAGACCCTGGACTAGCGGGAAGAGGGGAGACCCAGTACTTC. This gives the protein CASSQDPGLAGRGETQYF.

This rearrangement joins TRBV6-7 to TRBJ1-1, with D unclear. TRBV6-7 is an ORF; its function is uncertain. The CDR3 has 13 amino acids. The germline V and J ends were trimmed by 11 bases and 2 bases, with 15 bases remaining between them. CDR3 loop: CAPKADENTEAFF. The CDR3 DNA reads TGTGCCCCCAAAGCGGACGAAAACACTGAAGCTTTCTTT.

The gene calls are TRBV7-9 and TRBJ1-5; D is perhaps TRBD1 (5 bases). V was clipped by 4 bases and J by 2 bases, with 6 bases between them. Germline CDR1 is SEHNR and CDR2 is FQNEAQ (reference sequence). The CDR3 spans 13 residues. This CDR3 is CASSWDGNQPQHF. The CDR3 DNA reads TGTGCCAGCAGCTGGGACGGCAATCAGCCCCAGCATTTT.

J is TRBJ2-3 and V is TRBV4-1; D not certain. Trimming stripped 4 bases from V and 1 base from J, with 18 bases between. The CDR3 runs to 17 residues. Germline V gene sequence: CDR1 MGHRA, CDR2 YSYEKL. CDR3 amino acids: CASSLGWGGVGTDTQYF. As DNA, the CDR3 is TGCGCCAGCAGCCTCGGCTGGGGTGGGGTAGGCACAGATACGCAGTATTTT.

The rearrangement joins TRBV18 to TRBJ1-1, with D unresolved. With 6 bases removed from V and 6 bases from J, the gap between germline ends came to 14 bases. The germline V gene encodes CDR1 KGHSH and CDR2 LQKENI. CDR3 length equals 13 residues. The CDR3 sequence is CASSRTAHAEAFF. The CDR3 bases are TGTGCCAGCTCCCGTACGGCGCACGCTGAAGCTTTCTTT.

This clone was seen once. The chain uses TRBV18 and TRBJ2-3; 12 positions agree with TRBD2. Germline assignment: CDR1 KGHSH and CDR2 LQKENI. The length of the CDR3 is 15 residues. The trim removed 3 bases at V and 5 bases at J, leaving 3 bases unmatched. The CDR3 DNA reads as TGTGCCAGCTCACCCCCGGGACTAGCGGGAGATACGCAGTATTTT. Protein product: CASSPPGLAGDTQYF.

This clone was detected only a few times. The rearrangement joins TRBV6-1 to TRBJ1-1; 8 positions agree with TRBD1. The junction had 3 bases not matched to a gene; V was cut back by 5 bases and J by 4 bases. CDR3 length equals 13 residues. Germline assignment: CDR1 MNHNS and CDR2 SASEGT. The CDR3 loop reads CASSIQGGTEAFF. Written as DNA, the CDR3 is TGTGCCAGCAGTATACAGGGGGGCACTGAAGCTTTCTTT.

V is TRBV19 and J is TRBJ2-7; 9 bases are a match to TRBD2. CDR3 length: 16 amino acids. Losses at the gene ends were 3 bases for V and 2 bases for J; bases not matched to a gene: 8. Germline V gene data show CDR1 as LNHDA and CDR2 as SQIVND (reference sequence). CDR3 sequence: CASSMGLAGFTYEQYF. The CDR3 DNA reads TGTGCCAGTAGTATGGGGCTAGCGGGATTTACCTACGAGCAGTACTTC.

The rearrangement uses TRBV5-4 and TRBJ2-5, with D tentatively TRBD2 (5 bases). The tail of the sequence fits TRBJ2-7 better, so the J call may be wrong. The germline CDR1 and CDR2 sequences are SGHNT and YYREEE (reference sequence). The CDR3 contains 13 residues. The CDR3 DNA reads TGTGCCAGCAGCCCCGTATCGGGAAACGAGCAGTACTTC. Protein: CASSPVSGNEQYF.

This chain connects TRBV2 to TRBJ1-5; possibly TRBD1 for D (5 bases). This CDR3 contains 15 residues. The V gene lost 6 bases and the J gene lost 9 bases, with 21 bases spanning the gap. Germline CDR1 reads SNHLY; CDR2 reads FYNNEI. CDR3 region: CASRDDSLDDLPQHF. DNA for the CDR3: TGTGCCAGCAGGGATGACAGTCTCGACGATCTGCCCCAGCATTTT.

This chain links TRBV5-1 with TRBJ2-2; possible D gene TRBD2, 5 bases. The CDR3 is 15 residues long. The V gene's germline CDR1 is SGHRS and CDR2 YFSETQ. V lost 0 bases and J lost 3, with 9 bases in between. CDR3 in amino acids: CASSLAGVDTGELFF. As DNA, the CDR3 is TGCGCCAGCAGCTTGGCCGGGGTAGACACCGGGGAGCTGTTTTTT.

The CDR3 sequence: CASSLWAGISGNTIYF. CDR3 sequence (DNA): TGTGCCAGCAGCTTATGGGCCGGCATCTCTGGAAACACCATATATTTT. The rearrangement uses TRBV7-2 and TRBJ1-3; no reliable D call. Germline CDR1 is SGHTA and CDR2 is FQGNSA. The V and J ends lost 2 bases and 0 bases respectively, with 11 bases between them. The CDR3 runs 16 residues. The whole variable domain, filled in from reference TRBV7-2 and TRBJ1-3, reads GAGVSQSPSNKVTEKGKDVELRCDPISGHTALYWYRQSLGQGLEFLIYFQGNSAPDKSGLPSDRFSAERTGGSVSTLTIQRTQQEDSAVYLCASSLWAGISGNTIYFGEGSWLTVV.

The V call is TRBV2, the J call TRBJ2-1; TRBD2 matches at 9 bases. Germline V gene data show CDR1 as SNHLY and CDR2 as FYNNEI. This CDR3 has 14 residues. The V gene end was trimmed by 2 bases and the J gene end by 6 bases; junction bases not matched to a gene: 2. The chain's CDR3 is CASSERTSVNEQFF. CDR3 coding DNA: TGTGCCAGCAGTGAAAGGACTAGCGTCAATGAGCAGTTCTTC.

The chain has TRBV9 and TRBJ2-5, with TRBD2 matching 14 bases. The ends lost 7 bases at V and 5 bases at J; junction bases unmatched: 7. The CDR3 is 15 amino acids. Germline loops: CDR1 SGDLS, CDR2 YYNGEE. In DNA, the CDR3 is TGTGCCAGCTCGGGACTAGCGGGAGTTTTGGAGACCCAGTACTTC. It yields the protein CASSGLAGVLETQYF.

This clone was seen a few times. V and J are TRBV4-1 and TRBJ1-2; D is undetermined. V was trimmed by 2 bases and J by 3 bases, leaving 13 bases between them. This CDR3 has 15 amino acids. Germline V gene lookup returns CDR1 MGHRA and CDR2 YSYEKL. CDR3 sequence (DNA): TGCGCCAGCAGCCAACTTGCCGGGCAGGACTATGGCTACACCTTC. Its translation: CASSQLAGQDYGYTF.

CDR3 region: CSASAGANVLTF. CDR3 DNA: TGCAGCGCTAGCGCTGGGGCCAACGTCCTGACTTTC. The chain couples TRBV29-1 to TRBJ2-6; D may be TRBD2 (6 bases). Germline CDR1 is SQVTM and CDR2 is ANQGSEA. Deletions cut 7 bases from V and 2 bases from J, with 6 bases between. CDR3 length equals 12 residues. The variable domain in full, completed from reference TRBV29-1 and TRBJ2-6, reads SAVISQKPSRDICQRGTSLTIQCQVDSQVTMMFWYRQQPGQSLTLIATANQGSEATYESGFVIDKFPISRPNLTFSTLTVSNMSPEDSSIYLCSASAGANVLTFGAGSRLTVL.

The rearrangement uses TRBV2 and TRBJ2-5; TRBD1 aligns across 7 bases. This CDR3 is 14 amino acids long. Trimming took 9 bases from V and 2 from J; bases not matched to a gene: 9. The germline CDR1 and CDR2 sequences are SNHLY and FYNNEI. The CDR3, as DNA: TGTGCCAGGAGGGGGCAGGGGTTTCAAGAGACCCAGTACTTC. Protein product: CARRGQGFQETQYF.

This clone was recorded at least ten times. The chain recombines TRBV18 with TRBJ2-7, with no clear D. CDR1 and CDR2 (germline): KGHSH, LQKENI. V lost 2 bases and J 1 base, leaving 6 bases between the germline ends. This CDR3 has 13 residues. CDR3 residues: CASSPEGSYEQYF. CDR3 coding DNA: TGTGCCAGCTCACCAGAAGGTTCCTACGAGCAGTACTTC.

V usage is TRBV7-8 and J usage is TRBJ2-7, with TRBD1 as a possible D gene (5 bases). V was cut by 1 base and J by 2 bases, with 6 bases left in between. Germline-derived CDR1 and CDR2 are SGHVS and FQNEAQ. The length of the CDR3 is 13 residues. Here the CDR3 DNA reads TGTGCCAGCAGCTTAGGCAGGGCCTACGAGCAGTACTTC. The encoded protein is CASSLGRAYEQYF.

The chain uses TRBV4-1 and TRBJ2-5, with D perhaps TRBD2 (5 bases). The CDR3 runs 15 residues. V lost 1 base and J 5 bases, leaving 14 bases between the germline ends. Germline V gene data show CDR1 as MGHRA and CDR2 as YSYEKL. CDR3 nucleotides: TGCGCCAGCAGCCAAGTCCCTAGCTCCTGGGAGACCCAGTACTTC. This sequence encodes CASSQVPSSWETQYF.

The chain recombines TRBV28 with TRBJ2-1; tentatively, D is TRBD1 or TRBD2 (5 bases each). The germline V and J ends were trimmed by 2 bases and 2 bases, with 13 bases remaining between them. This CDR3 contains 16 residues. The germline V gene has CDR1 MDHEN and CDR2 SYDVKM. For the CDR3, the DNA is TGTGCCAGCAGTTTACCCGGGACGGACGCCTACAATGAGCAGTTCTTC. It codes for CASSLPGTDAYNEQFF.

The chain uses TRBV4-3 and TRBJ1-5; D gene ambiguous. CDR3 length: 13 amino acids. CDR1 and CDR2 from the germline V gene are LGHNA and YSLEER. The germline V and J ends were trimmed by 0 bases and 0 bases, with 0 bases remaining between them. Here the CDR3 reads CASSQDSNQPQHF. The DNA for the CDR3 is TGCGCCAGCAGCCAAGATAGCAATCAGCCCCAGCATTTT.

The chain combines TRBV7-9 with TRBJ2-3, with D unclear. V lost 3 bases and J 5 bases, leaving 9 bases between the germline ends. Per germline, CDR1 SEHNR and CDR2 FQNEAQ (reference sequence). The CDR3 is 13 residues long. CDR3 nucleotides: TGTGCCAGCAGCTTCCTTCATGAAGATACGCAGTATTTT. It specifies CASSFLHEDTQYF.

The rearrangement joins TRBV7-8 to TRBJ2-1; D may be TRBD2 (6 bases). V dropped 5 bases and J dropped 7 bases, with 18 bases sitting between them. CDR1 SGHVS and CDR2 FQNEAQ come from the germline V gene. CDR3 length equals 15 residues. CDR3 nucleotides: TGTGCCAGCAGCCTGGTCGTGTCGGGAGTAAATGAGCAGTTCTTC. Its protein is CASSLVVSGVNEQFF.

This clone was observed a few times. CDR3 bases: TGCAGCGTTGAGGGGGGAGGCTCCTACAATGAGCAGTTCTTC. It translates to CSVEGGGSYNEQFF. The gene calls are TRBV29-1 and TRBJ2-1, with a possible D match to TRBD2 (6 bases). The V and J ends lost 3 bases and 0 bases respectively, with 9 bases between them. CDR3 length: 14 amino acids. Germline lookup yields CDR1 SQVTM and CDR2 ANQGSEA.